Given below is one T cell receptor beta chain in context. What it recognizes is unknown. CDR3 length equals 13 residues. Germline-derived CDR1 and CDR2 are MNHEY and SMNVEV (reference sequence). The germline V and J ends were trimmed by 5 bases and 6 bases, with 13 bases remaining between them. MiXCR, run by TCRdb on the reads, gives a single entry per CDR3 protein. The sample lists approximately 990,000 distinct CDR3 sequences, about 33% occurring once. These data are taken from a study of T cell repertoires in cytomegalovirus infection. Study-wide results and caveats: There were HLA-C-restricted CMV-specific TCR beta clonotypes dominating the ex vivo response.

The TCR sequence derives from a human donor in good health (CMV status not recorded). Some clones in this sample may be carry-over from other donors' samples. Sample: cultured CD8+ T cells from PBMCs, taken from culture after CMV antigen stimulation. The chain has TRBV27 and TRBJ1-1; possibly TRBD1 for D (5 bases). The CDR3 region has the DNA TGTGCCAGCAGTGCTTGGTCGGGGCCTGAAGCTTTCTTT. It encodes CASSAWSGPEAFF.